These 20 T cell receptor beta chains originate from one sample sequenced in a study of Ad26.COV2.S vaccination and SARS-CoV-2 variants. Described treatment: 15 to 20 received Ad26.COV2.S at low or high dose, single or two shots; about 5 received placebo; per-sample allocation not given. The samples date from day 63 after the first vaccine or placebo injection. Clones were read by immunoSEQ multiplex PCR, and TCRdb kept only the in-frame ones, dropping some. The repertoire holds about 440,000 clones, roughly 89% seen once, with more than 10% in the top ten. The starting material was peripheral blood, obtained in a trial of Ad26.COV2.S vaccine versus placebo. Receptors originate from a person between 18 and 59 years old who received the Ad26.COV2.S COVID-19 vaccine or a placebo.

J is TRBJ2-5 and V is TRBV29-1; TRBD2 might be the D (6 bases). Trimming left V 6 bases short and J 5 bases short, with 16 bases between. This CDR3 is 13 amino acids long. The germline gives CDR1 SQVTM, CDR2 ANQGSEA. CDR3 coding DNA: TGCAGCGTCCAAAAAGGAGGGTGGGAGACCCAGTACTTC. Amino acids: CSVQKGGWETQYF.

This chain uses TRBV11-2 with TRBJ2-5, with TRBD2 as a possible D gene (5 bases). With 0 bases removed from V and 9 bases from J, the gap between germline ends came to 11 bases. The CDR3 runs to 13 residues. The germline V gene encodes CDR1 SGHAT and CDR2 FQNNGV. The CDR3 coding sequence is TGTGCCAGCAGCTTAGAGAGGACTGGGGCCCAGTACTTC. Translation gives CASSLERTGAQYF.

This sequence joins TRBV7-2 and TRBJ2-7; D not resolved. V lost 4 bases to trimming and J lost 3 bases, with 19 bases between them. CDR1 is SGHTA, CDR2 FQGNSA, per germline. The CDR3 sequence is 16 residues long. CDR3 sequence (DNA): TGTGCCAGCAGCTCGCGAAAAACCAGGACCCACTACGAGCAGTACTTC. This sequence encodes CASSSRKTRTHYEQYF.

The chain employs TRBV7-2 and TRBJ2-1; a possible D gene is TRBD2 (5 bases). The V and J ends lost 2 bases and 10 bases respectively, with 18 bases between them. CDR3 length: 15 residues. Germline assignment: CDR1 SGHTA and CDR2 FQGNSA. The CDR3 protein is CASSLTRVSGSEQFF. CDR3 DNA: TGTGCCAGCAGCTTAACGAGGGTATCTGGTTCGGAGCAGTTCTTC.

The V call is TRBV29-1, the J call TRBJ2-1; 9 bases line up with TRBD1. Trimming took 4 bases from V and 6 from J; bases not matched to a gene: 7. The CDR3 consists of 14 residues. The germline CDR1 and CDR2 sequences are SQVTM and ANQGSEA. This CDR3 reads CSVALRQGVNEQFF. DNA for the CDR3: TGCAGCGTTGCCTTGAGACAGGGGGTCAATGAGCAGTTCTTC.

This chain connects TRBV29-1 to TRBJ2-2; D is possibly TRBD2 (5 bases). The germline gives CDR1 SQVTM, CDR2 ANQGSEA. The V gene lost 4 bases and the J gene lost 1 base, with 19 bases spanning the gap. The CDR3 is 17 residues long. Here the CDR3 DNA reads TGCAGCGTTGTGCCCGCCGGCGGGCCGGAGAACACCGGGGAGCTGTTTTTT. Amino acid sequence: CSVVPAGGPENTGELFF.

V is TRBV27 and J is TRBJ2-5; TRBD2 agrees at 10 bases. The CDR3 covers 21 residues. The V and J ends lost 3 bases and 2 bases, in that order; junction bases with no gene match: 21. CDR1 and CDR2 (germline): MNHEY, SMNVEV (reference sequence). Here the CDR3 DNA reads TGTGCCAGCAGTTTTTGGTTTATCTCGAGCGGGAGGGCAGGGTTTCAAGAGACCCAGTACTTC. It translates to CASSFWFISSGRAGFQETQYF.

In this sample, this clone turned up a few times. This rearrangement joins TRBV29-1 to TRBJ2-1; D is undetermined. V was clipped by 4 bases and J by 0 bases, with 10 bases between them. This CDR3 is 14 amino acids long. Germline assignment: CDR1 SQVTM and CDR2 ANQGSEA. CDR3 loop: CSVGAQNSYNEQFF. The CDR3 DNA reads TGCAGCGTTGGGGCGCAGAACTCCTACAATGAGCAGTTCTTC.

V gene TRBV7-2 combines with J gene TRBJ2-3; perhaps TRBD2 as D (5 bases). V gave up 1 base and J gave up 4 bases, with 18 bases separating them. In germline, CDR1 is SGHTA, CDR2 FQGNSA. There are 17 residues in the CDR3. The CDR3 sequence is CASSLVGRLAQSDTQYF. For the CDR3, the DNA is TGTGCCAGCAGCTTAGTAGGTCGGCTAGCTCAATCAGATACGCAGTATTTT.

The chain couples TRBV18 to TRBJ2-1; 9 nucleotides line up with TRBD2. Unmatched junction bases numbered 8, after V lost 2 bases and J lost 9 bases. The CDR3 has 15 residues. The germline V gene has CDR1 KGHSH and CDR2 LQKENI. The CDR3 protein is CASSPIAGEVGEQFF. CDR3 nucleotide sequence: TGTGCCAGCTCACCAATAGCGGGAGAGGTTGGTGAGCAGTTCTTC.

The V and J genes are TRBV19 and TRBJ2-7; 7 bases line up with TRBD1. CDR1 and CDR2 from the germline V gene are LNHDA and SQIVND (reference sequence). The CDR3 runs 14 residues. V lost 5 bases and J lost 3; bases outside the gene matches: 7. Here the CDR3 reads CASSAGTVVYEQYF. CDR3 DNA sequence: TGTGCCAGTAGTGCCGGGACAGTCGTCTACGAGCAGTACTTC. Full variable domain (remainder filled in from reference TRBV19 and TRBJ2-7): DGGITQSPKYLFRKEGQNVTLSCEQNLNHDAMYWYRQDPGQGLRLIYYSQIVNDFQKGDIAEGYSVSREKKESFPLTVTSAQKNPTAFYLCASSAGTVVYEQYFGPGTRLTVT.

This sequence joins TRBV29-1 and TRBJ2-1; no clear D gene. V was cut by 2 bases and J by 3 bases, with 8 bases left in between. CDR1 is SQVTM, CDR2 ANQGSEA, per germline. The CDR3 spans 13 residues. As DNA, the CDR3 is TGCAGCGTTGAAAAATTTCACTACAATGAGCAGTTCTTC. Translated: CSVEKFHYNEQFF.

The gene calls are TRBV10-3 and TRBJ2-3; D may be TRBD1 or TRBD2 (6 bases each). This CDR3 contains 13 residues. V lost 7 bases to trimming and J lost 4 bases, with 12 bases between them. Germline V gives CDR1 ENHRY, CDR2 SYGVKD. The CDR3, as DNA: TGTGCCATCACAGGAGGGGGGCCAGATACGCAGTATTTT. It translates to CAITGGGPDTQYF.

The V call is TRBV24-1, the J call TRBJ2-5; D might be TRBD2 (6 bases). The germline V gene encodes CDR1 KGHDR and CDR2 SFDVKD. V was shortened by 9 bases and J by 1 base, with 17 bases between the two germline ends. This CDR3 has 15 residues. The CDR3 loop is CATGAGTLLQETQYF. The CDR3 DNA sequence: TGTGCCACCGGAGCGGGCACCCTACTCCAAGAGACCCAGTACTTC.

The J gene is TRBJ2-1, the V gene TRBV5-1, with D unclear. CDR1 and CDR2 (germline): SGHRS, YFSETQ. Trimming cost V 0 bases and J 9 bases, with 10 bases left between them. There are 13 residues in the CDR3. CDR3 sequence: CASSLDLGVEQFF. CDR3 DNA sequence: TGCGCCAGCAGCTTGGATTTGGGTGTTGAGCAGTTCTTC.

The V gene is TRBV2, the J gene TRBJ2-7; D is unclear. Germline loops: CDR1 SNHLY, CDR2 FYNNEI. The V end lost 8 bases, the J end lost 0 bases, and 17 bases lay between the germline ends. The CDR3 has 15 residues. This chain's CDR3 is CASSLDGQLSYEQYF. The CDR3 nucleotides are TGTGCCAGCTCGTTGGACGGCCAGCTCTCCTACGAGCAGTACTTC.

This chain joins TRBV15 and TRBJ1-6, with 10 bases aligning to TRBD1. Germline values: CDR1 LNHNV, CDR2 YYDKDF (reference sequence). J was trimmed by 9 bases and V by 1 base; bases with no gene match: 3. CDR3 length: 15 amino acids. CDR3 region: CATSRGTGGGSPLHF. The CDR3 DNA follows: TGTGCCACCAGCAGAGGGACAGGGGGGGGTTCACCCCTCCACTTT.

The genes are TRBV3-1 (or the pseudogene TRBV3-2) and TRBJ2-7; the match to TRBD1 covers 9 bases. Germline V CDR1 and CDR2: LGHDT, YNNKEL (reference sequence). Trimming removed 5 bases from V and 6 bases from J; junction bases left unmatched: 5. There are 13 residues in the CDR3. The CDR3 nucleotides are TGTGCCAGCAGCGGGGACAGGGATGGCGAGCAGTACTTC. It encodes CASSGDRDGEQYF.

This clone was recorded a few times. The chain joins TRBV20-1 to TRBJ1-1, with unresolved D. Trimming left V 3 bases short and J 1 base short, with 9 bases between. The CDR3 loop spans 13 amino acids. The germline V gene encodes CDR1 DFQATT and CDR2 SNEGSKA (reference sequence). CDR3 sequence (DNA): TGCAGTGCTAGTCGGCGGCAGAACACTGAAGCTTTCTTT. Amino acids: CSASRRQNTEAFF.

This chain connects TRBV3-1 (or the pseudogene TRBV3-2) to TRBJ2-1; D is perhaps TRBD1 or TRBD2 (5 bases each). V gave up 3 bases and J gave up 0 bases, with 12 bases separating them. The length of the CDR3 is 16 residues. Per the germline V gene, CDR1 is LGHDT and CDR2 is YNNKEL (reference sequence). The CDR3 region is CASSQGVSSSYNEQFF. CDR3 nucleotides: TGTGCCAGCAGCCAGGGGGTATCAAGCTCCTACAATGAGCAGTTCTTC.